This T cell receptor beta chain derives from a study of identical twins. Study-wide results and caveats: The study found that models underestimated out-of-frame TCR alpha sharing in monozygotic twins.

The CDR3 runs to 15 residues. V lost 5 bases to trimming and J lost 1 base, with 14 bases between them. CDR1 and CDR2 from the germline V gene are MNHEY and SVGAGI. Using its own MiXCR run on the 5' RACE reads, TCRdb lists one record per CDR3 protein. Of 100,000 or so distinct CDR3 sequences listed, roughly 6% are singletons. This clonotype was detected many times. Its target is not known. The material sequenced was memory T cells sorted from blood. The rearrangement uses TRBV6-5 and TRBJ1-1; D is perhaps TRBD1 (5 bases). The source of this sequence is a woman aged 50 to 60 in good health. CDR3 amino acids: CASSRRAGTNTEAFF. CDR3 coding DNA: TGTGCCAGCAGTCGCCGAGCAGGGACGAACACTGAAGCTTTCTTT.